Below, 31 T cell receptor beta chains from the same sample are listed, as sequenced in a study of graft-versus-host responses after intestinal transplantation. Their antigen targets remain unknown. Only in-frame clones appear in the TCRdb table, and some are missing; sequencing was by immunoSEQ multiplex PCR. The table includes around 89,000 clones, 85% to 95% detected once. Material: unstimulated CD8+ T cells sorted from spleen or lymph node cells, obtained before transplant. The origin of the receptors is a human donor who was the organ donor for an intestinal transplant.

The DNA for the CDR3 is TGTGCCAGCAGCTTGGAAGGGGGGACAGGATCGAATCAGCCCCAGCATTTT. Residues: CASSLEGGTGSNQPQHF. The genes are TRBV5-6 and TRBJ1-5, with 8 positions matching TRBD1. Germline V lookup: CDR1 SGHDT, CDR2 YYEEEE. The CDR3 runs to 17 residues. Trimming at V came to 0 bases and at J to 4 bases, leaving 9 bases not matched to a gene.

The chain has TRBV11-2 and TRBJ2-1; D unclear. V shed 1 base and J shed 0 bases, with 16 bases lying between them. CDR3 size: 18 residues. CDR1 SGHAT and CDR2 FQNNGV come from the germline V gene. As DNA, the CDR3 is TGTGCCAGCAGCTTAGTTACCCCTCTAGTTAGCTCCTACAATGAGCAGTTCTTC. Amino acids: CASSLVTPLVSSYNEQFF. The variable domain in full, completed from reference TRBV11-2 and TRBJ2-1, reads EAGVAQSPRYKIIEKRQSVAFWCNPISGHATLYWYQQILGQGPKLLIQFQNNGVVDDSQLPKDRFSAERLKGVDSTLKIQPAKLEDSAVYLCASSLVTPLVSSYNEQFFGPGTRLTVL.

The V and J genes are TRBV4-1 and TRBJ1-5, with D maybe TRBD1 (5 bases). Germline-derived CDR1 and CDR2 are MGHRA and YSYEKL. Trimming left V 0 bases short and J 0 bases short, with 9 bases between. This CDR3 has 16 amino acids. The CDR3 is CASSQERTYSNQPQHF. The CDR3 bases are TGCGCCAGCAGCCAAGAAAGGACATATAGCAATCAGCCCCAGCATTTT.

The chain couples TRBV9 to TRBJ2-5; TRBD2 aligns across 14 bases. The germline gives CDR1 SGDLS, CDR2 YYNGEE. V dropped 2 bases and J dropped 5; count of bases not matched to a gene: 5. The CDR3 has 16 amino acids. CDR3: CASSVGTSGGSETQYF. CDR3 nucleotide sequence: TGTGCCAGCAGCGTGGGGACTAGCGGGGGAAGTGAGACCCAGTACTTC.

The V and J genes are TRBV2 and TRBJ2-3; D possibly corresponds to TRBD2 (6 bases). This CDR3 spans 15 amino acids. CDR1 is SNHLY, CDR2 FYNNEI, per germline. Trimming removed 1 base from V and 4 bases from J, with 12 bases in between. CDR3 sequence reads: CASSEGSSSADTQYF. The CDR3 coding sequence is TGTGCCAGCAGTGAAGGGTCGTCTAGCGCAGATACGCAGTATTTT.

This clone was counted a single time. The genes are TRBV7-9 and TRBJ2-7; 12 bases fit TRBD1. V trimming: 5 bases; J trimming: 2 bases; junction bases outside the gene matches: 4. This CDR3 is built from 15 residues. Germline lookup yields CDR1 SEHNR and CDR2 FQNEAQ (reference sequence). The chain's CDR3 is CASSHRDRGPYEQYF. In nucleotides, the CDR3 is TGTGCCAGCAGCCACCGGGACAGGGGGCCCTACGAGCAGTACTTC.

J is TRBJ2-1 and V is TRBV7-9; D perhaps matches TRBD2 (5 bases). The CDR3 is 15 amino acids. V was trimmed by 5 bases and J by 1 base, leaving 12 bases between them. Germline values: CDR1 SEHNR, CDR2 FQNEAQ (reference sequence). The CDR3 nucleotides read TGTGCCAGCAGCCCCCGACGGGAATCCTACAATGAGCAGTTCTTC. Its protein is CASSPRRESYNEQFF.

V is TRBV12-5 and J is TRBJ1-4; D is ambiguous. This CDR3 contains 17 residues. V dropped 0 bases and J dropped 8 bases, with 19 bases sitting between them. Looked up from germline, CDR1 is LGHNT and CDR2 is FRNRAP. The CDR3 coding sequence is TGTGCTAGTGGTTTGGTAGGGTTCGCGGGAGAGGAAGAAAAACTGTTTTTT. Residues: CASGLVGFAGEEEKLFF.

This clone was counted once. This sequence joins TRBV4-2 and TRBJ2-7; D ambiguous. V was pared by 4 bases and J by 2 bases, with 12 bases between. The length of the CDR3 is 14 residues. Per germline, CDR1 LGHNA and CDR2 YNFKEQ. This CDR3 reads CASSPTDLTYEQYF. In DNA form, the CDR3 reads TGTGCCAGCAGCCCGACTGATTTGACCTACGAGCAGTACTTC.

V is TRBV27 and J is TRBJ1-2, with 7 nucleotides matching TRBD1. The ends lost 3 bases at V and 3 bases at J; junction bases unmatched: 1. The CDR3 spans 13 residues. CDR1 MNHEY and CDR2 SMNVEV come from the germline V gene (reference sequence). For the CDR3, the DNA is TGTGCCAGCAGTTTGCAGGGGGACTATGGCTACACCTTC. Amino acids: CASSLQGDYGYTF.

This clone was detected only once. The gene calls are TRBV13 and TRBJ1-2; no definite D call. Trimming took 5 bases from V and 2 from J, leaving 15 bases between them. The length of the CDR3 is 15 residues. Germline V CDR1 and CDR2: PRHDT, FYEKMQ (reference sequence). CDR3 DNA sequence: TGTGCCAGCAGCCTCCGAGGTGAAACGAACTATGGCTACACCTTC. It encodes CASSLRGETNYGYTF.

J is TRBJ2-7 and V is TRBV6-5; TRBD2 matches 12 bases. V was clipped by 6 bases and J by 6 bases; unmatched bases: 6. This CDR3 spans 14 amino acids. Germline V lookup: CDR1 MNHEY, CDR2 SVGAGI. The DNA for the CDR3 is TGTGCCAGCAGCCGACTAGCGGGGGCCAGCGAGCAGTACTTC. Protein sequence: CASSRLAGASEQYF.

The V and J genes are TRBV6-5 and TRBJ1-1; D might be TRBD1 (6 bases). The CDR3 has 11 residues. Germline loops: CDR1 MNHEY, CDR2 SVGAGI. V dropped 9 bases and J dropped 4 bases, with 9 bases sitting between them. The CDR3 nucleotides read TGTGCCAGTGGGGGCGGCACTGAAGCTTTCTTT. Its translation is CASGGGTEAFF.

The J gene is TRBJ2-3, the V gene TRBV10-3; D may be TRBD1 (5 bases). The V end lost 2 bases, the J end lost 5 bases, and 11 bases lay between the germline ends. The CDR3 is made up of 14 amino acids. Germline V gives CDR1 ENHRY, CDR2 SYGVKD. The CDR3 spells CAISELSTVDTQYF. The CDR3 DNA follows: TGTGCCATCAGTGAGCTTTCGACAGTAGATACGCAGTATTTT.

The chain combines TRBV7-2 with TRBJ2-7, with a tentative D call TRBD2 (6 bases). CDR1 and CDR2 (germline): SGHTA, FQGNSA. V lost 6 bases and J 3 bases, leaving 18 bases between the germline ends. CDR3 length: 15 amino acids. The CDR3 reads CASSPTDTGVYEQYF. CDR3 DNA sequence: TGTGCCAGCAGTCCCACGGACACGGGGGTCTACGAGCAGTACTTC.

The gene calls are TRBV5-4 and TRBJ2-7, with TRBD2 as a possible D gene (6 bases). This CDR3 region has 15 residues. Per the germline V gene, CDR1 is SGHNT and CDR2 is YYREEE (reference sequence). Trimming shortened V by 0 bases and J by 5 bases, and 15 bases separated the two germline ends. CDR3 sequence: CASSLAGSRYHEQYF. The CDR3 nucleotides are TGTGCCAGCAGCTTGGCCGGGAGTAGGTACCACGAGCAGTACTTC.

This sequence joins TRBV4-1 and TRBJ1-4; no clear D gene. The V end was cut by 3 bases, the J end by 8 bases, with 16 bases between. Germline V gene sequence: CDR1 MGHRA, CDR2 YSYEKL. The CDR3 is 15 amino acids. The CDR3 sequence: CASSHLSEPYEKLFF. In DNA form, the CDR3 reads TGCGCCAGCAGCCACTTAAGTGAACCCTACGAAAAACTGTTTTTT.

V and J are TRBV5-1 and TRBJ2-7, with 8 bases fitting TRBD2. This CDR3 is 14 amino acids long. Looked up from germline, CDR1 is SGHRS and CDR2 is YFSETQ. Unmatched junction bases numbered 4, after V lost 3 bases and J lost 2 bases. The CDR3 spells CASSSGLGAYEQYF. The CDR3 region has the DNA TGCGCCAGCAGCTCGGGACTAGGAGCCTACGAGCAGTACTTC.

V gene TRBV19 combines with J gene TRBJ2-1; no firm D call. The CDR3 is 12 amino acids. The ends were cut back, 6 bases at V and 7 bases at J, with 10 bases in the middle. CDR1 LNHDA and CDR2 SQIVND come from the germline V gene (reference sequence). CDR3 in DNA: TGTGCCAGTAGCCCTCAGGATAATGAGCAGTTCTTC. Translation: CASSPQDNEQFF.

The chain couples TRBV6-6 to TRBJ2-1; weak D call: TRBD2 (7 bases). The V gene's germline CDR1 is MNHNY and CDR2 SVGAGI (reference sequence). V lost 6 bases and J 6 bases, leaving 15 bases between the germline ends. This CDR3 contains 14 residues. CDR3 sequence reads: CASRFRGGRNEQFF. CDR3 DNA sequence: TGTGCCAGCAGATTCCGCGGGGGCCGCAATGAGCAGTTCTTC.

The chain carries TRBV6-4 and TRBJ2-5; D uncertain. The CDR3 runs 13 residues. CDR1 is MRHNA, CDR2 SNTAGT, per germline. Trimming left V 3 bases short and J 11 bases short, with 16 bases between. CDR3 sequence: CASSDYTTVQQYF. The CDR3, as DNA: TGTGCCAGCAGTGATTATACCACCGTTCAGCAGTACTTC.

The V call is TRBV4-1, the J call TRBJ1-5, with D tentatively TRBD1 (6 bases). CDR1 is MGHRA and CDR2 is YSYEKL in the germline V gene. The CDR3 totals 15 residues. Between the trimmed V and J ends, which lost 3 bases and 4 bases, there was a span of 13 bases. The CDR3 loop is CASSHLQGRNQPQHF. Here the CDR3 DNA reads TGCGCCAGCAGCCACCTACAGGGAAGGAATCAGCCCCAGCATTTT.

V gene TRBV2 combines with J gene TRBJ1-5; D uncertain. Trimming took off 1 base at V and 4 bases at J, with 11 bases between the two ends. The CDR3 covers 15 residues. The germline V gene has CDR1 SNHLY and CDR2 FYNNEI. The CDR3 DNA reads as TGTGCCAGCAGTGAAGGATTGCAGGCAAATCAGCCCCAGCATTTT. This gives the protein CASSEGLQANQPQHF.

This clone came up once. The chain joins TRBV29-1 to TRBJ1-1; tentative D call: TRBD1 (6 bases). Deletions cut 0 bases from V and 0 bases from J, with 11 bases between. This CDR3 spans 15 amino acids. Germline V gene lookup returns CDR1 SQVTM and CDR2 ANQGSEA. CDR3 in DNA: TGCAGCGTTGAAGACCGGGGGGGGCTGAACACTGAAGCTTTCTTT. The encoded protein is CSVEDRGGLNTEAFF.

The chain recombines TRBV5-1 with TRBJ1-1; D possibly corresponds to TRBD1 (6 bases). Trimming removed 7 bases from V and 4 bases from J, with 14 bases in between. CDR1 SGHRS and CDR2 YFSETQ come from the germline V gene. This CDR3 spans 13 amino acids. CDR3 residues: CASGGAGFTEAFF. For the CDR3, the DNA is TGCGCCAGCGGGGGGGCAGGATTCACTGAAGCTTTCTTT. Together with reference TRBV5-1 and TRBJ1-1, the CDR3 gives the full variable domain: KAGVTQTPRYLIKTRGQQVTLSCSPISGHRSVSWYQQTPGQGLQFLFEYFSETQRNKGNFPGRFSGRQFSNSRSEMNVSTLELGDSALYLCASGGAGFTEAFFGQGTRLTVV.

The rearrangement links TRBV7-9 to TRBJ1-2, with D perhaps matching TRBD1 (6 bases). The germline V and J ends were trimmed by 1 base and 6 bases, with 9 bases remaining between them. Germline V CDR1 and CDR2: SEHNR, FQNEAQ (reference sequence). This CDR3 comprises 13 residues. CDR3 sequence: CASSLGTEDGYTF. CDR3 DNA: TGTGCCAGCAGCTTAGGGACAGAGGATGGCTACACCTTC.

This chain links TRBV9 with TRBJ1-2; D might be TRBD1 (5 bases). The CDR3 is 12 residues long. Germline lookup yields CDR1 SGDLS and CDR2 YYNGEE. Trimming removed 3 bases from V and 8 bases from J, with 11 bases in between. The CDR3: CASSEGLGGYTF. The CDR3 DNA is TGTGCCAGCAGCGAGGGACTAGGGGGCTACACCTTC.

This rearrangement joins TRBV7-2 to TRBJ1-1; TRBD1 matches at 7 bases. Germline assignment: CDR1 SGHTA and CDR2 FQGNSA. The trim removed 7 bases at V and 3 bases at J, leaving 8 bases unmatched. The CDR3 extends over 14 amino acids. CDR3 in DNA: TGTGCCAGCACCTCGAGGGGGCTAGACACTGAAGCTTTCTTT. It translates to CASTSRGLDTEAFF. Variable domain in full (rest from reference TRBV7-2 and TRBJ1-1): GAGVSQSPSNKVTEKGKDVELRCDPISGHTALYWYRQSLGQGLEFLIYFQGNSAPDKSGLPSDRFSAERTGGSVSTLTIQRTQQEDSAVYLCASTSRGLDTEAFFGQGTRLTVV.

The table lists this clone with a count of one. The chain has TRBV11-1 and TRBJ2-7, with D perhaps TRBD2 (6 bases). The CDR3 is 13 amino acids. Germline CDR1 SGHAT, CDR2 FQDESV (reference sequence). V dropped 5 bases and J dropped 0 bases, with 8 bases sitting between them. For the CDR3, the DNA is TGTGCCAGCAGCGGAGGGTTCTCCTACGAGCAGTACTTC. Translated: CASSGGFSYEQYF.

V and J are TRBV6-6 and TRBJ1-6; D is perhaps TRBD1 (6 bases). From germline, CDR1 is MNHNY and CDR2 SVGAGI (reference sequence). V gave up 2 bases and J gave up 6 bases, with 11 bases separating them. CDR3 length: 15 residues. Here the CDR3 reads CASSYPGHSNSPLHF. The CDR3 coding sequence is TGTGCCAGCAGTTACCCGGGACACTCTAATTCACCCCTCCACTTT.

This rearrangement joins TRBV2 to TRBJ1-1; D unresolved. The CDR3 extends over 12 amino acids. The V gene's germline CDR1 is SNHLY and CDR2 FYNNEI. With 7 bases removed from V and 1 base from J, the gap between germline ends came to 7 bases. The CDR3 loop is CASIPENTEAFF. CDR3 DNA sequence: TGTGCCAGCATCCCAGAGAACACTGAAGCTTTCTTT.